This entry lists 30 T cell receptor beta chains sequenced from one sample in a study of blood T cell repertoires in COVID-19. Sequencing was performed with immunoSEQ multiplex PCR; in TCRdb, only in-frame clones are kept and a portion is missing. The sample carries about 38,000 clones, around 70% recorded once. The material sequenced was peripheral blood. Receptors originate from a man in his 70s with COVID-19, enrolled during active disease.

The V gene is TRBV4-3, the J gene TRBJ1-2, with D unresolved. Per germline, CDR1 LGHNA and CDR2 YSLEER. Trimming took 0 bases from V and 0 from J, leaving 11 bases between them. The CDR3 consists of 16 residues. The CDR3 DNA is TGCGCCAGCAGCCAAGAACACAGCAGGACTAACTATGGCTACACCTTC. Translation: CASSQEHSRTNYGYTF.

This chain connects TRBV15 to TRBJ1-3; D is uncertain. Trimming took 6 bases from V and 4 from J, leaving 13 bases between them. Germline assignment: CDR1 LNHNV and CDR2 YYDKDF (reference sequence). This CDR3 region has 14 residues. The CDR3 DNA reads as TGTGCCACCAGTCACAGCGGGTACGGAAACACCATATATTTT. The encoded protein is CATSHSGYGNTIYF.

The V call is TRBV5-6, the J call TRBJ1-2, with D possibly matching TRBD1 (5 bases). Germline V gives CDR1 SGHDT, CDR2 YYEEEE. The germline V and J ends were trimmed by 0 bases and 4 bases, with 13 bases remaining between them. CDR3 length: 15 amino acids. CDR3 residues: CASSLGQTFGYGYTF. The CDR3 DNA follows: TGTGCCAGCAGCTTGGGACAGACGTTCGGCTATGGCTACACCTTC.

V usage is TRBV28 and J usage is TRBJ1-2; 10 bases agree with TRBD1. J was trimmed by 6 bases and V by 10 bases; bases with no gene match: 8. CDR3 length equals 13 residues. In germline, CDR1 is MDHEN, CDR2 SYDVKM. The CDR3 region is CATETGGPNGYTF. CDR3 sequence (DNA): TGTGCCACAGAGACAGGGGGCCCCAATGGCTACACCTTC.

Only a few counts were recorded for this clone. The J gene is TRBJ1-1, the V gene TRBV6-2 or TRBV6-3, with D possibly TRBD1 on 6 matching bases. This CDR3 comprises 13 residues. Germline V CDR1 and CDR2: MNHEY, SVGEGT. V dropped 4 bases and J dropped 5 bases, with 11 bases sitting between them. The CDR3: CASSLQGETEAFF. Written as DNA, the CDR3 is TGTGCCAGCAGTTTACAGGGAGAGACTGAAGCTTTCTTT.

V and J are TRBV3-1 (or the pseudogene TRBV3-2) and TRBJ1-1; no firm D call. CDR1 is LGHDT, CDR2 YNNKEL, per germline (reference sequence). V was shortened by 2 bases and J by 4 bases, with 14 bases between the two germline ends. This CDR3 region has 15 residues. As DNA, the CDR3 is TGTGCCAGCAGCCAATCTCTACAGACACTCACTGAAGCTTTCTTT. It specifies CASSQSLQTLTEAFF.

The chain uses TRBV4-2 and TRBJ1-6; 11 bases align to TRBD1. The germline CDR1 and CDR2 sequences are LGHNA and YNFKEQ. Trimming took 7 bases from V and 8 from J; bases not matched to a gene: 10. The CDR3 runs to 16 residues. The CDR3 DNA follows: TGTGCCAGCACCAAGGGAGGGGACAGGGGGGATTCACCCCTCCACTTT. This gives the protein CASTKGGDRGDSPLHF.

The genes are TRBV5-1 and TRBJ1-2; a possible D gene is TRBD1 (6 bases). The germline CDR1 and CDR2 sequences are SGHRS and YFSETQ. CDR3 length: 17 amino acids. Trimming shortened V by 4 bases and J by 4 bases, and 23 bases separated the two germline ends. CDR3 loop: CASSLVKFMGTIYGYTF. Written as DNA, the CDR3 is TGCGCCAGCAGCCTGGTAAAATTTATGGGGACAATCTATGGCTACACCTTC.

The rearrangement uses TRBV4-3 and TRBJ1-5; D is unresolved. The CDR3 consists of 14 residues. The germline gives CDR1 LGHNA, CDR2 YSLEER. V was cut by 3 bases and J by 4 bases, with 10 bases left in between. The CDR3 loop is CASSQERANQPQHF. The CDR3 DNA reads TGCGCCAGCAGCCAGGAGAGAGCTAATCAGCCCCAGCATTTT.

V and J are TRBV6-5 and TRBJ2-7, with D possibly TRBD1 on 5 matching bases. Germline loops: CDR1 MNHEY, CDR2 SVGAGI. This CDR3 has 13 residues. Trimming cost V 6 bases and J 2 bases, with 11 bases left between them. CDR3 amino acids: CASSQDRAYEQYF. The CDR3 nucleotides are TGTGCCAGCAGCCAAGACAGAGCCTACGAGCAGTACTTC.

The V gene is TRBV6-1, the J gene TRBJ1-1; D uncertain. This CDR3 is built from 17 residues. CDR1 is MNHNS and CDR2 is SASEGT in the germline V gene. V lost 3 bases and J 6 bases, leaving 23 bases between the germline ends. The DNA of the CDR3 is TGTGCCAGCAGTGAGAGGGCCGATCCCAGCCGTGGCGCTGAAGCTTTCTTT. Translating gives CASSERADPSRGAEAFF.

CDR3 bases: TGTGCCAGCAGCTTGCAGGGGTTTAATTCACCCCTCCACTTT. It codes for CASSLQGFNSPLHF. V and J are TRBV5-4 and TRBJ1-6; D is perhaps TRBD1 (6 bases). V was shortened by 1 base and J by 6 bases, with 8 bases between the two germline ends. Germline V lookup: CDR1 SGHNT, CDR2 YYREEE (reference sequence). The CDR3 is made up of 14 amino acids.

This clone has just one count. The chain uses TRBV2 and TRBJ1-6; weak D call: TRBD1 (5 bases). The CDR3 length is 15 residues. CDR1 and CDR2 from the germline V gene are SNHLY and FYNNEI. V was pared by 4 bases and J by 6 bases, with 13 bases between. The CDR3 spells CASSVSRDSNSPLHF. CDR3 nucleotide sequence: TGTGCCAGCAGTGTTTCTCGGGACTCTAATTCACCCCTCCACTTT.

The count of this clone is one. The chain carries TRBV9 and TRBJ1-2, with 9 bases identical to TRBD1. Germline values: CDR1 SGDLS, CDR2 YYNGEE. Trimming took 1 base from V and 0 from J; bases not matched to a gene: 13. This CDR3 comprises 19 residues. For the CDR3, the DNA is TGTGCCAGCAGCGTATCTCCCGGGACAGGGCGAGTCGCTAACTATGGCTACACCTTC. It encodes CASSVSPGTGRVANYGYTF.

DNA of the CDR3: TGTGCCAGCAAGCTCACGACAGTAAACTATGGCTACACCTTC. This codes for CASKLTTVNYGYTF. The rearrangement links TRBV2 to TRBJ1-2; a possible D gene is TRBD1 (5 bases). CDR3 length: 14 amino acids. Germline V gene data show CDR1 as SNHLY and CDR2 as FYNNEI. Trimming removed 7 bases at V and 2 bases at J, with 14 bases between.

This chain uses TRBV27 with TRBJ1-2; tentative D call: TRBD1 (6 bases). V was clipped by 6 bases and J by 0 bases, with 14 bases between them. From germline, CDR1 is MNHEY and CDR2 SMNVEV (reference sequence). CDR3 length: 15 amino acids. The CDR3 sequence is CASRQTGITNYGYTF. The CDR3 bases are TGTGCCAGCAGACAAACAGGGATAACTAACTATGGCTACACCTTC.

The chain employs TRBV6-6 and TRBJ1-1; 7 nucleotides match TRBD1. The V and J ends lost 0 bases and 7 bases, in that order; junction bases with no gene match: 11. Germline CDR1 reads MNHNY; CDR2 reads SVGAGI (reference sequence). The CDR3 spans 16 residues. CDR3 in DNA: TGTGCCAGCAGTTACTCACCGACAGGGCGAGGGGGTGAAGCTTTCTTT. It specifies CASSYSPTGRGGEAFF.

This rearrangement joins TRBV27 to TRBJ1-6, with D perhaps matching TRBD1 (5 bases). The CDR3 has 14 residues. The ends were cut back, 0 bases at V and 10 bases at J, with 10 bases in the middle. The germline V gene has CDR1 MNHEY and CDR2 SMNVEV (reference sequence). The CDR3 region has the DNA TGTGCCAGCAGTTTATCAAGGGGTGGGTCACCCCTCCACTTT. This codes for CASSLSRGGSPLHF.

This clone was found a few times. CDR3: CAWSGVAGVLNEQFF. DNA of the CDR3: TGTGCCTGGAGTGGGGTAGCGGGAGTCCTTAATGAGCAGTTCTTC. The V gene is TRBV30, the J gene TRBJ2-1, with 9 bases matching TRBD2. Unmatched junction bases numbered 8, after V lost 1 base and J lost 7 bases. Germline assignment: CDR1 GTSNPN and CDR2 SVGIG (reference sequence). This CDR3 has 15 amino acids.

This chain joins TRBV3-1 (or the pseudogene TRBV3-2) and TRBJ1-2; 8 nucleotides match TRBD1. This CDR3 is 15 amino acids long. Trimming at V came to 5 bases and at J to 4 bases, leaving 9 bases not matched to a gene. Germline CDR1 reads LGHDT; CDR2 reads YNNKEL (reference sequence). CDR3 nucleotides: TGTGCCAGCAGCACCACAGGGGGAATGCGCTATGGCTACACCTTC. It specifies CASSTTGGMRYGYTF.

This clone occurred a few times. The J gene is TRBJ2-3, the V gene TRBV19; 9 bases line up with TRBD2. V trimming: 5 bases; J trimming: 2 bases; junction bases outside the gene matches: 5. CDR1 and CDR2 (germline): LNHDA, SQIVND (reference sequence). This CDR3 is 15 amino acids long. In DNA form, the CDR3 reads TGTGCCAGTAGTCCCTCTAGCGGGGTCACAGATACGCAGTATTTT. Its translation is CASSPSSGVTDTQYF.

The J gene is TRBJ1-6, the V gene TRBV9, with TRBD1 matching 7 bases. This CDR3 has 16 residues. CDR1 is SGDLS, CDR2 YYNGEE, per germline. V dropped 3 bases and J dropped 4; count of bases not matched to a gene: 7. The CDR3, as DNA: TGTGCCAGCAGCGAAAGGGACAGCAGGTATAATTCACCCCTCCACTTT. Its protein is CASSERDSRYNSPLHF.

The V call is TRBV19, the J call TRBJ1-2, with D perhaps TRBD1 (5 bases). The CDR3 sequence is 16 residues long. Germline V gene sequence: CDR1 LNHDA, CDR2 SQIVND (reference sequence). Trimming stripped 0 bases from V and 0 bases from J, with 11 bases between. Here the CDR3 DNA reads TGTGCCAGTAGTATAGATGGTGCCAGGGCTAACTATGGCTACACCTTC. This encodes CASSIDGARANYGYTF.

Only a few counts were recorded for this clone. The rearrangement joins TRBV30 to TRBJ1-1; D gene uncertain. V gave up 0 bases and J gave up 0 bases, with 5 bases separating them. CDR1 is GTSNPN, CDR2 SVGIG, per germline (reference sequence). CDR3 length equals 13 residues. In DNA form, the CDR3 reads TGTGCCTGGAGTGTACAACTGAACACTGAAGCTTTCTTT. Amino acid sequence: CAWSVQLNTEAFF.

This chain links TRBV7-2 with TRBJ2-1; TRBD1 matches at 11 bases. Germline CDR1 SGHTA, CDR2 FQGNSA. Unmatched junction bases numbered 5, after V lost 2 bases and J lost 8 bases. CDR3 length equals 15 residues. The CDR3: CASSLIGTGGYEQFF. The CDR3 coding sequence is TGTGCCAGCAGCTTAATTGGGACAGGGGGATATGAGCAGTTCTTC.

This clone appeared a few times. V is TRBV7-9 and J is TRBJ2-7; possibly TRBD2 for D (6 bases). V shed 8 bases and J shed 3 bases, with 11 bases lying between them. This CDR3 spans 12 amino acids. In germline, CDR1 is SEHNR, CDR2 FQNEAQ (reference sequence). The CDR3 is CASGGMDYEQYF. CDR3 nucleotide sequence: TGTGCCAGCGGGGGGATGGACTACGAGCAGTACTTC.

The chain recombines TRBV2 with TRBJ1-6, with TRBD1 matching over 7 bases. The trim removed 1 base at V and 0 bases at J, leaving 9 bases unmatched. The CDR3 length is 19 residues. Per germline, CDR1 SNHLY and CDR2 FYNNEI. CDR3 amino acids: CASSEVWDSKSSYNSPLHF. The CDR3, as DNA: TGTGCCAGCAGTGAAGTATGGGACAGTAAGAGCTCCTATAATTCACCCCTCCACTTT.

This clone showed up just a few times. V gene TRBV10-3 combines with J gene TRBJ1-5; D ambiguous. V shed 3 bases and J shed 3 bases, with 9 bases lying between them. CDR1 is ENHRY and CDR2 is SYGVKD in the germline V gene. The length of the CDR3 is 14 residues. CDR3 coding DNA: TGTGCCATCAGTGAAATAGAGTACAATCAGCCCCAGCATTTT. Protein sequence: CAISEIEYNQPQHF.

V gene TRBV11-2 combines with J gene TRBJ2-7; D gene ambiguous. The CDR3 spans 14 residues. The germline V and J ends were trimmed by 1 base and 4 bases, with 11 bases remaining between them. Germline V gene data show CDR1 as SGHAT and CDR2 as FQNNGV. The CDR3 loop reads CASSLVGYSYEQYF. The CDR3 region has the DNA TGTGCCAGCAGCTTAGTGGGCTATTCGTACGAGCAGTACTTC.

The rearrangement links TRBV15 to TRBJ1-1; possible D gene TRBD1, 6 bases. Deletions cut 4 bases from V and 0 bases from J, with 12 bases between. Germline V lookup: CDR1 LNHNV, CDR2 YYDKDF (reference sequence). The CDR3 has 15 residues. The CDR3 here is CATSTGQTMNTEAFF. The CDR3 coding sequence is TGTGCCACCAGCACAGGACAGACAATGAACACTGAAGCTTTCTTT.